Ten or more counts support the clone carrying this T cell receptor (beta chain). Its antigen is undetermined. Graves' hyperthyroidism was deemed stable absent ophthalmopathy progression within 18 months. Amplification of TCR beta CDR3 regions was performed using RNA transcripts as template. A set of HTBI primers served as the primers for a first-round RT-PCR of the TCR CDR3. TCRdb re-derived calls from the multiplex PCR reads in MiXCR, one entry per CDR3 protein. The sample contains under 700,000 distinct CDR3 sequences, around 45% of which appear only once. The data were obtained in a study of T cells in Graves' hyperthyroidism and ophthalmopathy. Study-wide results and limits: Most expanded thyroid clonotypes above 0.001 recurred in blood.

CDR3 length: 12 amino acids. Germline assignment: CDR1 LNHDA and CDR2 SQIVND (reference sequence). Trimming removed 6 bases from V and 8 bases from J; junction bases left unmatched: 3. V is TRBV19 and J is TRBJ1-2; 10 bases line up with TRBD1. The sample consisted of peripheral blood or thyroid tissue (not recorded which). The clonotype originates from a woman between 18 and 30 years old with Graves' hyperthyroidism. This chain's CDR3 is CASSRDRGGYTF. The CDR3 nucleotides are TGTGCCAGTAGCCGGGACAGGGGCGGCTACACCTTC.